The TCR beta chain under discussion was sequenced for a study of T cells expressing NK-cell markers. Study context: Cells sorted as CD3+CD56+NKG2C+, CD3+CD56+NKG2C- and CD3+CD56-NKG2C+ T cells supplied the TCR beta repertoires. One of the eight sequenced donors was seronegative, whereas the other seven were HCMV-seropositive. Study results and limitations: Researchers report these clonotypes also headed the CD3+CD56-NKG2C+ fraction in several donors. A range of about 1.0-8% of CD8+ T cells consisted of dominant NKG2C+ clonotypes in a handful of donors.

Each CDR3 protein gets one entry in TCRdb, which reprocessed the 5' RACE reads and gives no DNA. The listing records roughly 170,000 distinct CDR3 sequences. Concerning this clonotype itself: Antigen: not known.

Germline CDR1 and CDR2: MDHEN and SYDVKM. The CDR3 spans 12 residues. The clonotype originates from a woman between 18 and 69 years old in good health. Sequenced: blood T cells: a sorted CD56 or NKG2C T cell subset, CD4+ or CD8+ T cells, or bulk PBMC T cells (not recorded which). V is TRBV28 and J is TRBJ2-7; TCRdb's D call of TRBD2 is untestable without DNA. The CDR3 is CASRASGNEQYF.